A single sample gave rise to the 17 T cell receptor beta chains below, sequenced in a study of T cells after yellow fever vaccination (dated by TCRdb to 2018 to 2020). Receptors were amplified or captured by 5' RACE. Sequencing relied on an Illumina NovaSeq 6000. TCRdb reran the public reads through fastp at Q25 and MiXCR, keeping productive beta chains. All rows with the same CDR3 protein become a single entry with the most common DNA and genes. The table for this sample lists hundreds of thousands of distinct CDR3 sequences; roughly 3.9% of them were counted only once. Approximately 25% of the sample rests with the top ten. The treatment or condition tag for this specimen amounts to: live attenuated yellow fever vaccine strain. The specimen was PBMCs, collected 5 days after the yellow fever booster vaccination. All receptors derive from a man between 18 and 29 years old who received the YFV17D yellow fever vaccine.

This clonotype has a count of ten or more. V is TRBV4-1 and J is TRBJ2-5; 8 nucleotides align to TRBD1. In germline, CDR1 is MGHRA, CDR2 YSYEKL. V lost 1 base, J lost 5 bases, and 12 bases stayed unmatched. The length of the CDR3 is 17 residues. CDR3 sequence: CASSQGISGQVGETQYF. CDR3 in DNA: TGCGCCAGCAGCCAAGGAATCTCGGGACAGGTGGGGGAGACCCAGTACTTC.

The table lists this clonotype with a few counts. This chain joins TRBV4-3 and TRBJ2-7, with 8 bases lining up with TRBD1. The ends lost 6 bases at V and 6 bases at J; junction bases unmatched: 7. The germline CDR1 and CDR2 sequences are LGHNA and YSLEER. The CDR3 spans 13 residues. CDR3 region: CASSLDRAGEQYF. The DNA for the CDR3 is TGCGCCAGCAGTTTGGACAGGGCCGGCGAGCAGTACTTC.

This clonotype was counted between two and nine times. The chain recombines TRBV7-8 with TRBJ1-2; D remains ambiguous. The V and J ends lost 1 base and 4 bases respectively, with 13 bases between them. Germline CDR1 and CDR2: SGHVS and FQNEAQ. The CDR3 loop spans 15 amino acids. The DNA of the CDR3 is TGTGCCAGCAGCTTAGGGACCCCGGAAACCTATGGCTACACCTTC. It encodes CASSLGTPETYGYTF.

The sample holds many counts of this clonotype. The chain combines TRBV6-2 or TRBV6-3 with TRBJ2-2; D might be TRBD2 (5 bases). Trimming took 6 bases from V and 2 from J, leaving 16 bases between them. Germline lookup yields CDR1 MNHEY and CDR2 SVGEGT. CDR3 length equals 16 residues. The CDR3 here is CASSRTRVRNTGELFF. Written as DNA, the CDR3 is TGTGCCAGCAGCCGGACGCGGGTGAGAAACACCGGGGAGCTGTTTTTT.

In its sample, this clonotype was seen a few times. A read error may explain this, as a much larger clone is one base away. V usage is TRBV7-9 and J usage is TRBJ1-2; possible D gene TRBD1, 6 bases. The CDR3 runs to 13 residues. The germline V gene has CDR1 SEHNR and CDR2 FQNEAQ (reference sequence). The V gene lost 5 bases and the J gene lost 3 bases, with 10 bases spanning the gap. The CDR3 here is CASSPDSHYGYTF. CDR3 in DNA: TGTGCCAGCAGCCCGGACAGCCACTATGGCTACACCTTC.

This clonotype came up many times. V and J are TRBV9 and TRBJ2-5; D might be TRBD1 or TRBD2, each matching 5 bases. The CDR3 extends over 15 amino acids. CDR1 and CDR2 (germline): SGDLS, YYNGEE. V lost 3 bases to trimming and J lost 5 bases, with 17 bases between them. The CDR3 sequence: CASSGYGTGGETQYF. The CDR3 DNA sequence: TGTGCCAGCAGCGGATACGGGACGGGCGGTGAGACCCAGTACTTC.

This clonotype was observed a few times. This chain links TRBV10-3 with TRBJ2-1; 10 bases map to TRBD2. Germline V CDR1 and CDR2: ENHRY, SYGVKD. This CDR3 comprises 14 residues. V lost 3 bases and J lost 10; bases outside the gene matches: 6. The CDR3 DNA reads as TGTGCCATCAGTGACAAGCGGGGGGGCTTGGAGCAGTTCTTC. This sequence encodes CAISDKRGGLEQFF.

This clonotype was seen only a few times. The chain joins TRBV4-3 to TRBJ1-4, with 7 bases matching TRBD1. Germline CDR1 is LGHNA and CDR2 is YSLEER. The CDR3 length is 15 residues. J was trimmed by 3 bases and V by 4 bases; bases with no gene match: 5. CDR3 sequence (DNA): TGCGCCAGCAGCCCCGGGACAGCTTCTAATGAAAAACTGTTTTTT. Translating it yields CASSPGTASNEKLFF.

This clonotype was recorded a few times. The chain has TRBV20-1 and TRBJ1-1; 9 bases are a match to TRBD1. Trimming at V came to 1 base and at J to 1 base, leaving 4 bases not matched to a gene. CDR1 is DFQATT, CDR2 SNEGSKA, per germline (reference sequence). CDR3 length: 15 residues. The DNA of the CDR3 is TGCAGTGCTAGAGCCCTGGGACAGGGGAACACTGAAGCTTTCTTT. This translates into CSARALGQGNTEAFF.

This clonotype was counted many times. The chain links TRBV7-6 to TRBJ2-5; D might be TRBD1 (6 bases). This CDR3 comprises 14 residues. Germline CDR1 reads SGHVS; CDR2 reads FNYEAQ. V was trimmed by 1 base and J by 1 base, leaving 7 bases between them. CDR3 bases: TGTGCCAGCAGCTTAGTAGGGGGCCAAGAGACCCAGTACTTC. This sequence encodes CASSLVGGQETQYF.

Many counts were recorded for this clonotype. This chain connects TRBV12-5 to TRBJ1-4; 7 nucleotides agree with TRBD1. CDR3 length: 14 residues. The V gene's germline CDR1 is LGHNT and CDR2 FRNRAP. The junction had 0 bases not matched to a gene; V was cut back by 1 base and J by 4 bases. The CDR3 bases are TGTGCTAGTGGTTTGGGACAGGGTAATGAAAAACTGTTTTTT. It encodes CASGLGQGNEKLFF.

The sample holds a few counts of this clonotype. The rearrangement links TRBV25-1 to TRBJ2-3; 7 bases fit TRBD1. V was pared by 4 bases and J by 3 bases, with 7 bases of the junction left unmatched. The CDR3 contains 15 residues. The V gene's germline CDR1 is MGHDK and CDR2 SYGVNS. In DNA form, the CDR3 reads TGTGCCAGCAGTGCGACAGGGATAATTACAGATACGCAGTATTTT. Translated: CASSATGIITDTQYF.

In this sample, this clonotype turned up many times. The chain employs TRBV10-3 and TRBJ2-3; D is unclear. The CDR3 has 10 residues. The V gene lost 3 bases and the J gene lost 8 bases, with 3 bases spanning the gap. Germline CDR1 is ENHRY and CDR2 is SYGVKD. CDR3 residues: CAISDSTQYF. Here the CDR3 DNA reads TGTGCCATCAGTGACAGTACGCAGTATTTT.

The chain recombines TRBV4-2 with TRBJ2-5, with D uncertain. Germline V CDR1 and CDR2: LGHNA, YNFKEQ. Trimming took off 5 bases at V and 4 bases at J, with 14 bases between the two ends. The CDR3 spans 14 residues. CDR3 amino acids: CASSDTFRAETQYF. CDR3 coding DNA: TGTGCCAGCAGCGATACTTTCCGGGCAGAGACCCAGTACTTC.

The V call is TRBV20-1, the J call TRBJ2-7; perhaps TRBD2 as D (5 bases). From germline, CDR1 is DFQATT and CDR2 SNEGSKA (reference sequence). This CDR3 is built from 11 residues. V gave up 6 bases and J gave up 6 bases, with 12 bases separating them. The CDR3 loop is CSAGVRPEQYV. The CDR3 coding sequence is TGCAGTGCCGGGGTACGGCCCGAGCAGTACGTC.

In its sample, this clonotype was seen a few times. The chain combines TRBV29-1 with TRBJ1-4; D not resolved. Trimming removed 2 bases at V and 5 bases at J, with 12 bases between. The CDR3 extends over 14 amino acids. In germline, CDR1 is SQVTM, CDR2 ANQGSEA. The CDR3, as DNA: TGCAGCGTTGAATTGGCAGGATCAAATGAAAAACTGTTTTTT. This sequence encodes CSVELAGSNEKLFF.

This clonotype was seen many times. The genes are TRBV10-2 and TRBJ2-3, with 7 bases matching TRBD2. The V gene end was trimmed by 5 bases and the J gene end by 3 bases; junction bases not matched to a gene: 5. The CDR3 consists of 14 residues. The germline gives CDR1 WSHSY, CDR2 SAAADI. The CDR3: CASSRTSRTDTQYF. CDR3 bases: TGCGCCAGCAGTAGGACTAGTCGGACAGATACGCAGTATTTT.